This T cell receptor beta chain was captured in a study of blood T cell repertoires in COVID-19. Sequencing used immunoSEQ multiplex PCR; TCRdb keeps in-frame clones, though not all of them. The sample has about 36,000 clones, 75% to 85% seen once; the top ten hold around two fifths. The CDR3 runs 14 residues. The junction had 3 bases not matched to a gene; V was cut back by 4 bases and J by 7 bases. Germline V gene data show CDR1 as SGHRS and CDR2 as YFSETQ. Sample: peripheral blood. The chain joins TRBV5-1 to TRBJ1-4; 11 positions agree with TRBD1. The TCR was taken from a human donor in a cohort sampled during active or convalescent COVID-19. The donor label of this sample is uncertain. CDR3 bases: TGCGCCAGCAGCACCGGACAGGGGGCTGAAAAACTGTTTTTT. Translating it yields CASSTGQGAEKLFF.